The 16 T cell receptor beta chains in this list originate from one sample, sequenced in a study of CD8+ T cells in alopecia areata. The sequencing template was cDNA reverse transcribed from extracted RNA. TCRdb's copy holds only in-frame clones and misses some; the assay was immunoSEQ multiplex PCR. The table has 98,000 or so clones, 59% seen once; the top ten hold roughly 19%. Sequenced material: CD8+ T cells sorted from blood. Receptors were obtained from a human donor in good health.

This chain connects TRBV4-3 to TRBJ1-5; D is possibly TRBD1 (6 bases). CDR3 length: 15 amino acids. The V gene lost 0 bases and the J gene lost 4 bases, with 10 bases spanning the gap. Germline V gene sequence: CDR1 LGHNA, CDR2 YSLEER. Here the CDR3 reads CASSQDPQGNQPQHF. Written as DNA, the CDR3 is TGCGCCAGCAGCCAAGATCCACAGGGAAATCAGCCCCAGCATTTT.

The chain has TRBV19 and TRBJ1-5; D gene unclear. Germline assignment: CDR1 LNHDA and CDR2 SQIVND (reference sequence). The CDR3 runs to 14 residues. Trimming took off 1 base at V and 3 bases at J, with 7 bases between the two ends. CDR3 bases: TGTGCCAGTAGTATAGGGCAGATCAATCAGCCCCAGCATTTT. Its translation: CASSIGQINQPQHF.

The CDR3 reads CATSSLTSGGSDTQYF. The CDR3 region has the DNA TGTGCCACCAGCAGTCTAACTAGCGGGGGTTCAGATACGCAGTATTTT. The V call is TRBV15, the J call TRBJ2-3; 11 positions agree with TRBD2. Trimming removed 3 bases from V and 4 bases from J; junction bases left unmatched: 6. This CDR3 is 16 amino acids long. Germline V lookup: CDR1 LNHNV, CDR2 YYDKDF (reference sequence).

This clone was detected a few times. The chain couples TRBV29-1 to TRBJ1-1; D gene ambiguous. Germline CDR1 SQVTM, CDR2 ANQGSEA. Trimming removed 7 bases at V and 6 bases at J, with 12 bases between. This CDR3 has 11 amino acids. CDR3 DNA sequence: TGCAGCGGTGCAGGTTCCGCTGAAGCTTTCTTT. Its translation: CSGAGSAEAFF.

Only one count was recorded for this clone. This chain connects TRBV29-1 to TRBJ2-3; the match to TRBD1 covers 8 bases. CDR3 length equals 15 residues. Looked up from germline, CDR1 is SQVTM and CDR2 is ANQGSEA. V shed 4 bases, J shed 2 bases, and the junction held 8 bases outside the gene matches. The CDR3: CSVVAGGHFTDTQYF. CDR3 nucleotides: TGCAGCGTTGTAGCAGGGGGCCACTTCACAGATACGCAGTATTTT.

The chain has TRBV7-8 and TRBJ2-7; 7 bases are shared with TRBD2. Germline-derived CDR1 and CDR2 are SGHVS and FQNEAQ. J gave up 5 bases and V 5 bases, and 6 bases lay outside the gene matches. The CDR3 runs 13 residues. CDR3 sequence reads: CASSPPGLDEQYF. The CDR3 bases are TGTGCCAGCAGCCCCCCCGGACTAGACGAGCAGTACTTC. Filled out from reference TRBV7-8 and TRBJ2-7, the complete variable domain reads GAGVSQSPRYKVAKRGQDVALRCDPISGHVSLFWYQQALGQGPEFLTYFQNEAQLDKSGLPSDRFFAERPEGSVSTLKIQRTQQEDSAVYLCASSPPGLDEQYFGPGTRLTVT.

This chain connects TRBV27 to TRBJ1-2; D perhaps matches TRBD1 (5 bases). Germline V gene sequence: CDR1 MNHEY, CDR2 SMNVEV (reference sequence). The CDR3 extends over 13 amino acids. The V end was cut by 3 bases, the J end by 7 bases, with 12 bases between. CDR3 DNA sequence: TGTGCCAGCAGTTTTTCCGGGGCTGGTGGCTACACCTTC. Translation gives CASSFSGAGGYTF.

The genes are TRBV7-9 and TRBJ2-5; perhaps TRBD1 as D (7 bases). The CDR3 is made up of 15 amino acids. CDR1 SEHNR and CDR2 FQNEAQ come from the germline V gene (reference sequence). Trimming took off 7 bases at V and 6 bases at J, with 21 bases between the two ends. The CDR3 region is CASTPKGRGEKTQYF. The CDR3 bases are TGTGCCAGCACTCCAAAGGGCAGGGGGGAAAAGACCCAGTACTTC.

This sequence joins TRBV2 and TRBJ1-1; D might be TRBD1 (5 bases). Germline V gene data show CDR1 as SNHLY and CDR2 as FYNNEI. The CDR3 loop spans 14 amino acids. V gave up 2 bases and J gave up 5 bases, with 12 bases separating them. DNA of the CDR3: TGTGCCAGCAGTGAATGGGCAGGGAATACTGAAGCTTTCTTT. Protein product: CASSEWAGNTEAFF.

The V gene is TRBV19, the J gene TRBJ2-1; 7 bases match TRBD1. This CDR3 has 15 amino acids. The J segment lost 3 bases and the V segment lost 3 bases, leaving 5 bases of the junction unmatched. Germline CDR1 reads LNHDA; CDR2 reads SQIVND (reference sequence). CDR3 DNA: TGTGCCAGTAGTATGATGCCAGGGGGCTACAATGAGCAGTTCTTC. It specifies CASSMMPGGYNEQFF.

The chain employs TRBV4-1 and TRBJ2-5, with 12 nucleotides matching TRBD2. From germline, CDR1 is MGHRA and CDR2 YSYEKL. The V segment lost 3 bases and the J segment 5 bases; nucleotides outside the gene matches: 7. The length of the CDR3 is 16 residues. CDR3 residues: CASSHLSSGGEETQYF. CDR3 sequence (DNA): TGCGCCAGCAGCCACCTCTCTAGCGGGGGGGAGGAGACCCAGTACTTC.

The chain couples TRBV29-1 to TRBJ1-6; D gene uncertain. The germline V and J ends were trimmed by 3 bases and 10 bases, with 13 bases remaining between them. The CDR3 extends over 13 amino acids. Looked up from germline, CDR1 is SQVTM and CDR2 is ANQGSEA. For the CDR3, the DNA is TGCAGCGTTGATCGGAGTATAAGCTCACCCCTCCACTTT. As protein: CSVDRSISSPLHF.

This sequence joins TRBV7-8 and TRBJ1-5; D remains ambiguous. The CDR3 runs to 13 residues. Germline V gene sequence: CDR1 SGHVS, CDR2 FQNEAQ. Trimming pared 5 bases from V and 4 bases from J, leaving 9 bases between. CDR3 nucleotides: TGTGCCAGCAGCCCAGACGGTAATCAGCCCCAGCATTTT. Translating it yields CASSPDGNQPQHF.

The J gene is TRBJ1-2, the V gene TRBV15; 7 nucleotides match TRBD1. The ends lost 3 bases at V and 2 bases at J; junction bases unmatched: 6. CDR3 size: 15 residues. CDR1 LNHNV and CDR2 YYDKDF come from the germline V gene (reference sequence). The CDR3 is CATSRGYRGNYGYTF. The CDR3 DNA follows: TGTGCCACCAGCAGGGGTTACAGGGGCAACTATGGCTACACCTTC.

The CDR3 sequence: CASSSLSSGASEQFF. The CDR3 bases are TGTGCCAGCAGCTCACTCAGTAGCGGGGCGAGCGAGCAGTTCTTC. This chain joins TRBV13 and TRBJ2-1, with 8 nucleotides matching TRBD2. Unmatched junction bases numbered 12, after V lost 4 bases and J lost 10 bases. The CDR3 is 15 amino acids. Per the germline V gene, CDR1 is PRHDT and CDR2 is FYEKMQ (reference sequence).

There are a few counts of this clone. This rearrangement joins TRBV11-2 to TRBJ2-4, with a weak D call TRBD2 (7 bases). From germline, CDR1 is SGHAT and CDR2 FQNNGV. CDR3 length: 16 residues. Trimming removed 5 bases at V and 7 bases at J, with 21 bases between. The CDR3: CASSLGLGGALNIQYF. The CDR3 DNA follows: TGTGCCAGCAGCCTCGGTCTTGGGGGGGCGTTGAACATTCAGTACTTC.